The 21 T cell receptor beta chains in this list originate from one sample, sequenced in a study of T cells after yellow fever vaccination. TCRdb re-called the 5' RACE reads with MiXCR, one entry per CDR3 protein. Among around 160,000 distinct CDR3 sequences listed, approximately 6.8% were seen once. This material consisted of CD4+ T cells sorted from PBMCs, taken about 5 days after the first yellow fever vaccination. The receptors shown here come from a man between 18 and 29 years old who received the YFV17D yellow fever vaccine.

In its sample, this clonotype was seen many times. The chain combines TRBV7-3 with TRBJ2-1, with unresolved D. V lost 4 bases and J 7 bases, leaving 8 bases between the germline ends. This CDR3 is 12 amino acids long. The germline CDR1 and CDR2 sequences are SGHTA and FQGTGA. CDR3 coding DNA: TGTGCCAGCAGCTACAGTGGAAATGAGCAGTTCTTC. The encoded protein is CASSYSGNEQFF. The full variable domain, in which reference TRBV7-3 and TRBJ2-1 provide the parts outside the CDR3, is GAGVSQTPSNKVTEKGKYVELRCDPISGHTALYWYRQSLGQGPEFLIYFQGTGAADDSGLPNDRFFAVRPEGSVSTLKIQRTERGDSAVYLCASSYSGNEQFFGPGTRLTVL.

The chain joins TRBV7-3 to TRBJ2-5; no clear D gene. In germline, CDR1 is SGHTA, CDR2 FQGTGA. V was trimmed by 0 bases and J by 5 bases, leaving 7 bases between them. CDR3 length: 13 amino acids. CDR3 DNA: TGTGCCAGCAGCTTAACCCGATATGAGACCCAGTACTTC. Translation gives CASSLTRYETQYF. Using reference TRBV7-3 and TRBJ2-5 for the parts outside the CDR3, the full variable domain is GAGVSQTPSNKVTEKGKYVELRCDPISGHTALYWYRQSLGQGPEFLIYFQGTGAADDSGLPNDRFFAVRPEGSVSTLKIQRTERGDSAVYLCASSLTRYETQYFGPGTRLLVL.

This clonotype came up many times. The V and J genes are TRBV11-2 and TRBJ1-1; TRBD1 agrees at 8 bases. V lost 0 bases to trimming and J lost 3 bases; unmatched junction nucleotides: 6. CDR3 length: 16 residues. Germline V CDR1 and CDR2: SGHAT, FQNNGV. The CDR3 bases are TGTGCCAGCAGCTTAGAATCCAGGACAGGGTACACTGAAGCTTTCTTT. Its protein product is CASSLESRTGYTEAFF.

This clonotype has only a few counts. The rearrangement links TRBV20-1 to TRBJ2-1, with TRBD2 matching 9 bases. J gave up 6 bases and V 2 bases, and 5 bases lay outside the gene matches. The CDR3 sequence is 14 residues long. The germline gives CDR1 DFQATT, CDR2 SNEGSKA (reference sequence). CDR3 amino acids: CSARTTSGGNEQFF. The CDR3 DNA is TGCAGTGCTAGAACGACTAGCGGCGGCAATGAGCAGTTCTTC.

The table lists this clonotype with many counts. The chain has TRBV28 and TRBJ1-1, with D perhaps TRBD1 (5 bases). Trimming removed 2 bases from V and 10 bases from J, with 11 bases in between. Germline CDR1 is MDHEN and CDR2 is SYDVKM. The CDR3 runs to 12 residues. The CDR3 bases are TGTGCCAGCAGTTTAAGCAGGGTGGGAGCTTTCTTT. This encodes CASSLSRVGAFF.

The rearrangement uses TRBV7-9 and TRBJ1-2; D is possibly TRBD1 (6 bases). The V end was cut by 5 bases, the J end by 8 bases, with 18 bases between. There are 14 residues in the CDR3. From germline, CDR1 is SEHNR and CDR2 FQNEAQ (reference sequence). The CDR3 sequence: CASSQPWGADGYTF. As DNA, the CDR3 is TGTGCCAGCAGCCAGCCTTGGGGGGCAGACGGCTACACCTTC.

This clonotype was recorded many times. The J gene is TRBJ1-2, the V gene TRBV7-2; no reliable D call. The CDR3 runs 14 residues. CDR1 and CDR2 (germline): SGHTA, FQGNSA. V dropped 3 bases and J dropped 0 bases, with 8 bases sitting between them. Written as DNA, the CDR3 is TGTGCCAGCAGCTTCGGCAGTGCTAACTATGGCTACACCTTC. It yields the protein CASSFGSANYGYTF.

This clonotype was observed at least ten times. For the CDR3, the DNA is TGCGCCAGCAGCCAACTCGGGGGGGCCGGTACCTACGAGCAGTACTTC. It codes for CASSQLGGAGTYEQYF. The chain recombines TRBV4-3 with TRBJ2-7; 8 positions match TRBD2. V was pared by 2 bases and J by 2 bases, with 8 bases of the junction left unmatched. Germline CDR1 LGHNA, CDR2 YSLEER. This CDR3 has 16 residues.

This clonotype was recorded many times. CDR3 DNA sequence: TGTGCCAGCAGCCGCACCCCGCGGGAGACCCAGTACTTC. Residues: CASSRTPRETQYF. The V and J genes are TRBV5-6 and TRBJ2-5; D remains unclear. Germline V gene lookup returns CDR1 SGHDT and CDR2 YYEEEE. The CDR3 has 13 amino acids. Trimming left V 4 bases short and J 5 bases short, with 12 bases between. Drawing the rest from reference TRBV5-6 and TRBJ2-5, the complete variable domain is DAGVTQSPTHLIKTRGQQVTLRCSPKSGHDTVSWYQQALGQGPQFIFQYYEEEERQRGNFPDRFSGHQFPNYSSELNVNALLLGDSALYLCASSRTPRETQYFGPGTRLLVL.

This clonotype was found many times. The chain combines TRBV5-1 with TRBJ2-2; tentatively, D is TRBD1 or TRBD2 (5 bases each). The ends were cut back, 4 bases at V and 8 bases at J, with 15 bases in the middle. The germline CDR1 and CDR2 sequences are SGHRS and YFSETQ. There are 14 residues in the CDR3. CDR3 in amino acids: CASSPGTTKGELFF. In DNA form, the CDR3 reads TGCGCCAGCAGCCCCGGGACCACGAAAGGGGAGCTGTTTTTT.

This clonotype was detected many times. The gene calls are TRBV11-3 and TRBJ2-1, with 7 bases identical to TRBD1. The CDR3 is 15 residues long. The junction had 11 bases not matched to a gene; V was cut back by 4 bases and J by 8 bases. Germline CDR1 SGHNT, CDR2 YENEEA. DNA of the CDR3: TGTGCCAGCAGCTCCCGGGACAGAGGTTTCGATGAGCAGTTCTTC. It codes for CASSSRDRGFDEQFF.

This clonotype was seen ten or more times. The chain employs TRBV9 and TRBJ1-1; D not resolved. V gave up 4 bases and J gave up 4 bases, with 14 bases separating them. Germline values: CDR1 SGDLS, CDR2 YYNGEE. This CDR3 is 14 amino acids long. The CDR3 DNA sequence: TGTGCCAGCAGCCCTCAGGTCATGGGCACTGAAGCTTTCTTT. Protein product: CASSPQVMGTEAFF.

The genes are TRBV15 and TRBJ1-5; possibly TRBD1 for D (5 bases). Trimming stripped 1 base from V and 2 bases from J, with 15 bases between. CDR1 LNHNV and CDR2 YYDKDF come from the germline V gene (reference sequence). This CDR3 has 17 amino acids. The CDR3 region has the DNA TGTGCCACCAGCAGAGTTAGGCTAGTCAGGGGCAATCAGCCCCAGCATTTT. It translates to CATSRVRLVRGNQPQHF.

This clonotype was counted ten times or more. The chain is built from TRBV4-3 and TRBJ1-2; unclear D gene. This CDR3 comprises 13 residues. V was shortened by 0 bases and J by 6 bases, with 8 bases between the two germline ends. Germline V lookup: CDR1 LGHNA, CDR2 YSLEER. CDR3 sequence: CASSQDFGDGYTF. The CDR3 coding sequence is TGCGCCAGCAGCCAAGACTTTGGGGATGGCTACACCTTC.

This chain joins TRBV29-1 and TRBJ2-6; possibly TRBD1 for D (7 bases). Germline V lookup: CDR1 SQVTM, CDR2 ANQGSEA. V was shortened by 5 bases and J by 0 bases, with 17 bases between the two germline ends. This CDR3 comprises 17 residues. DNA for the CDR3: TGCAGCGTTTGGGGGCGGGACAGATACTCTGGGGCCAACGTCCTGACTTTC. Translation gives CSVWGRDRYSGANVLTF.

This clonotype has ten or more counts. This chain joins TRBV4-2 and TRBJ1-1, with 8 nucleotides matching TRBD1. J lost 10 bases, V lost 0 bases, and 13 bases had no gene match. CDR3 length: 16 amino acids. The germline gives CDR1 LGHNA, CDR2 YNFKEQ. CDR3 DNA: TGTGCCAGCAGCCAAGATTATACACAGGGGGTTAACGGAGCTTTCTTT. Translating it yields CASSQDYTQGVNGAFF.

The chain couples TRBV4-2 to TRBJ1-4; TRBD1 is a possible D gene (5 bases). CDR1 and CDR2 from the germline V gene are LGHNA and YNFKEQ. Trimming cost V 1 base and J 5 bases, with 14 bases left between them. This CDR3 region has 16 residues. CDR3 amino acids: CASSQGPPGDNEKLFF. The CDR3 DNA is TGTGCCAGCAGCCAAGGACCCCCCGGGGACAATGAAAAACTGTTTTTT.

The V call is TRBV5-6, the J call TRBJ2-5; D assignment may be TRBD1 or TRBD2 (5 bases each). The CDR3 contains 14 residues. Trimming removed 4 bases from V and 2 bases from J, with 12 bases in between. The germline V gene encodes CDR1 SGHDT and CDR2 YYEEEE. CDR3 protein: CASSPGAAQETQYF. CDR3 in DNA: TGTGCCAGCAGCCCCGGGGCAGCACAAGAGACCCAGTACTTC.

The sample holds many counts of this clonotype. The gene calls are TRBV7-6 and TRBJ2-1; a possible D gene is TRBD2 (7 bases). Trimming removed 3 bases at V and 4 bases at J, with 13 bases between. Per the germline V gene, CDR1 is SGHVS and CDR2 is FNYEAQ. The CDR3 has 15 residues. The CDR3 protein is CASSLGGGLYNEQFF. The CDR3 region has the DNA TGTGCCAGCAGCTTGGGCGGGGGCCTTTACAATGAGCAGTTCTTC.

The sample holds a few counts of this clonotype. The DNA for the CDR3 is TGCGCCAGCAGCCAAGATCAAGCTTCGGGAGGCTATGGCTACACCTTC. It is translated as CASSQDQASGGYGYTF. The rearrangement links TRBV4-3 to TRBJ1-2; the D is unclear. V lost 0 bases to trimming and J lost 4 bases, with 15 bases between them. The CDR3 totals 16 residues. CDR1 is LGHNA, CDR2 YSLEER, per germline.

This chain joins TRBV6-1 and TRBJ1-1; no firm D call. CDR3 length: 14 amino acids. V gave up 6 bases and J gave up 4 bases, with 15 bases separating them. Germline V gives CDR1 MNHNS, CDR2 SASEGT. The CDR3 spells CASSFSGLTTEAFF. DNA for the CDR3: TGTGCCAGCAGCTTTTCCGGCTTAACCACTGAAGCTTTCTTT.